This T cell receptor beta chain was documented in a study of tumor and adjacent non-tumor tissue in lung cancer. Study-level information: Histology: about a dozen adenocarcinoma, a couple of squamous cell carcinoma, 1 small cell lung cancer. Aged roughly 30 to 76 years, patients included fewer than 11 men and a few women with stage I to III disease.

Three rounds of nested PCR, following a modified ARM-PCR protocol, produced the TCRbeta library. TCRdb reanalysed the multiplex PCR reads using MiXCR and keeps one entry per CDR3 protein. The repertoire includes about 90,000 distinct CDR3 sequences, about 77% of them detected once, and roughly a fifth sits in the top ten. This sample's RNA came from whole unsorted tissue. The normal lung tissue was taken more than 3 cm from the tumor edge. Study-level results: Tumor tissue had significantly higher TCR diversity than normal lung.

Germline V gene sequence: CDR1 DFQATT, CDR2 SNEGSKA (reference sequence). The CDR3 is 15 amino acids. Regarding this clonotype: Its target is not known. One end of the junction varies from germline; a read error may be responsible.

The sample comprised distant non-tumor lung tissue. This chain joins TRBV20-1 and TRBJ2-1, with 10 positions matching TRBD2. The clonotype was recovered from a woman between 45 and 60 years old with non-small cell lung cancer. CDR3 amino acids: CSARPGTSAHNERFF. The CDR3 DNA is TGCAGTGCTAGACCCGGGACTAGCGCACACAATGAGCGGTTCTTC.